Below, 8 T cell receptor beta chains from the same sample are listed, as sequenced in a study of T-cell reconstitution after alpha-beta-depleted transplantation in children. TCRbeta library preparation incorporated unique molecular identifiers. A single record per CDR3 protein comes from TCRdb applying MiXCR to the PCR reads. Of fewer than 550,000 distinct CDR3 sequences detected, about an eighth appear once; the ten largest clones hold 14%. Sequences were derived from PBMCs, mostly from graft donor cells, sampled 180 days after TCRalphabeta/CD19-depleted stem cell transplant. The source of these receptors is a female patient aged 2 to 10 who had a stem cell transplant for aplastic anemia, so the T cells may come from the graft donor.

This clonotype was picked up a small number of times. This chain links TRBV5-1 with TRBJ2-7; TRBD1 is a possible D gene (6 bases). Germline lookup yields CDR1 SGHRS and CDR2 YFSETQ. The CDR3 extends over 15 amino acids. The ends were cut back, 5 bases at V and 0 bases at J, with 15 bases in the middle. CDR3 sequence (DNA): TGCGCCAGCAGTTTGACCGGGACAACCTCCTACGAGCAGTACTTC. Protein product: CASSLTGTTSYEQYF. The full variable domain, with the rest looked up from reference TRBV5-1 and TRBJ2-7, is KAGVTQTPRYLIKTRGQQVTLSCSPISGHRSVSWYQQTPGQGLQFLFEYFSETQRNKGNFPGRFSGRQFSNSRSEMNVSTLELGDSALYLCASSLTGTTSYEQYFGPGTRLTVT.

There are many counts of this clonotype. The chain carries TRBV12-3 or TRBV12-4 and TRBJ2-2; 8 bases align to TRBD1. Trimming removed 7 bases from V and 3 bases from J; junction bases left unmatched: 4. CDR3 size: 14 residues. The CDR3 DNA is TGTGCCAGCACCAGGGGGCCGGACACCGGGGAGCTGTTTTTT. This sequence encodes CASTRGPDTGELFF.

This clonotype appeared a few times. The rearrangement uses TRBV3-1 and TRBJ2-1; D perhaps matches TRBD2 (5 bases). Deletions cut 2 bases from V and 5 bases from J, with 7 bases between. CDR1 and CDR2 from the germline V gene are LGHDT and YNNKEL (reference sequence). The CDR3 contains 13 residues. CDR3 nucleotides: TGTGCCAGCAGCCAACTGGGAGACAATGAGCAGTTCTTC. As protein: CASSQLGDNEQFF.

The chain carries TRBV6-5 and TRBJ1-2; TRBD1 is a possible D gene (6 bases). V was clipped by 0 bases and J by 2 bases, with 13 bases between them. Germline loops: CDR1 MNHEY, CDR2 SVGAGI. The CDR3 covers 16 residues. The CDR3 bases are TGTGCCAGCAGTTACTCGAGGCCAGGGGAAAACTATGGCTACACCTTC. It codes for CASSYSRPGENYGYTF.

The chain has TRBV7-2 and TRBJ2-3; 8 bases map to TRBD2. CDR1 and CDR2 (germline): SGHTA, FQGNSA. The J segment lost 1 base and the V segment lost 1 base, leaving 4 bases of the junction unmatched. The CDR3 has 16 residues. The CDR3 DNA is TGTGCCAGCAGCTTAGGCGGGGGGTACCGCACAGATACGCAGTATTTT. This gives the protein CASSLGGGYRTDTQYF.

The rearrangement joins TRBV30 to TRBJ2-1; 12 bases line up with TRBD2. Germline V gene sequence: CDR1 GTSNPN, CDR2 SVGIG (reference sequence). V lost 3 bases, J lost 4 bases, and 4 bases stayed unmatched. There are 15 residues in the CDR3. The CDR3 DNA follows: TGTGCCTGGAGAGTCACTAGCGGGAGGTACAATGAGCAGTTCTTC. Protein sequence: CAWRVTSGRYNEQFF. The full variable domain, completed using reference TRBV30 and TRBJ2-1, is SQTIHQWPATLVQPVGSPLSLECTVEGTSNPNLYWYRQAAGRGLQLLFYSVGIGQISSEVPQNLSASRPQDRQFILSSKKLLLSDSGFYLCAWRVTSGRYNEQFFGPGTRLTVL.

The V call is TRBV7-2, the J call TRBJ1-2; D remains unclear. The germline V gene encodes CDR1 SGHTA and CDR2 FQGNSA. V dropped 5 bases and J dropped 14 bases, with 21 bases sitting between them. The CDR3 spans 13 residues. Here the CDR3 DNA reads TGTGCCAGCAGCAGAGAGAGATCGCGGGCCGAAACCTTC. Translation gives CASSRERSRAETF.

This clonotype was found many times. The chain is built from TRBV11-2 and TRBJ2-7; 7 bases fit TRBD1. The CDR3 is made up of 17 amino acids. Germline V lookup: CDR1 SGHAT, CDR2 FQNNGV. V lost 5 bases and J lost 0; bases outside the gene matches: 13. The DNA for the CDR3 is TGTGCCAGCAGCCCATCCCCGACAGGGCCCCACTCCTACGAGCAGTACGTC. It codes for CASSPSPTGPHSYEQYV.